The TCR beta chain described here comes from a study of cytomegalovirus exposure and HLA in healthy donors. TCRdb keeps only in-frame clones here, not all; method: immunoSEQ multiplex PCR. The sample records about 240,000 clones, about 83% being singletons. Trimming at V came to 1 base and at J to 6 bases, leaving 10 bases not matched to a gene. The CDR3 covers 17 residues. Looked up from germline, CDR1 is SGHRS and CDR2 is YFSETQ. This TCR derives from a man between 18 and 35 years old in good health and CMV-seronegative. Sequenced material: PBMCs. V and J are TRBV5-1 and TRBJ2-3; TRBD2 aligns across 11 bases. The CDR3 nucleotides are TGCGCCAGCAGCTTGCCGGCTAGCGGGGGGTCGCTTGATACGCAGTATTTT. Its protein product is CASSLPASGGSLDTQYF.